The 28 T cell receptor beta chains below all came from one sample that was sequenced in a study of PD-1 blockade in classical Hodgkin lymphoma. Libraries were prepared by immunoSEQ multiplex PCR; TCRdb keeps only in-frame clonotypes and omits some of them. The sample has approximately 2,100 clones; roughly 85% are singletons. Brentuximab vedotin exposure varied, and every patient relapsed after autologous stem cell transplantation. Sequenced material: peripheral blood mononuclear cells (PBMCs), taken at baseline. The receptors were sampled from a human donor with classical Hodgkin lymphoma.

This chain links TRBV9 with TRBJ2-2; D not certain. V shed 1 base and J shed 6 bases, with 7 bases lying between them. Germline-derived CDR1 and CDR2 are SGDLS and YYNGEE. This CDR3 comprises 13 residues. The CDR3 DNA reads as TGTGCCAGCAGCGTATTGCACTCCGGGGAGCTGTTTTTT. Translating gives CASSVLHSGELFF.

CDR3 sequence: CASSPGQGNEQFF. The CDR3 nucleotides are TGTGCCAGCAGCCCCGGGCAAGGAAATGAGCAGTTCTTC. This chain uses TRBV5-4 with TRBJ2-1, with D unclear. The CDR3 runs to 13 residues. Per germline, CDR1 SGHNT and CDR2 YYREEE (reference sequence). The V end was cut by 4 bases, the J end by 7 bases, with 12 bases between. The full variable domain, its missing parts supplied by reference TRBV5-4 and TRBJ2-1, is ETGVTQSPTHLIKTRGQQVTLRCSSQSGHNTVSWYQQALGQGPQFIFQYYREEENGRGNFPPRFSGLQFPNYSSELNVNALELDDSALYLCASSPGQGNEQFFGPGTRLTVL.

This chain joins TRBV18 and TRBJ2-7; no clear D. CDR3 length equals 15 residues. Trimming shortened V by 1 base and J by 0 bases, and 10 bases separated the two germline ends. Germline CDR1 KGHSH, CDR2 LQKENI. The CDR3 bases are TGTGCCAGCTCACCACAGGGCCACGGCTCCTACGAGCAGTACTTC. Its protein is CASSPQGHGSYEQYF.

The chain is built from TRBV6-5 and TRBJ2-7; TRBD2 matches 11 bases. This CDR3 has 16 residues. The V segment lost 1 base and the J segment 2 bases; nucleotides outside the gene matches: 4. Germline values: CDR1 MNHEY, CDR2 SVGAGI. The CDR3 here is CASSYLGLAETYEQYF. The CDR3 nucleotides are TGTGCCAGCAGTTACTTGGGACTAGCGGAGACCTACGAGCAGTACTTC.

This clone has only a few counts. This chain links TRBV7-6 with TRBJ2-7; D gene unclear. The CDR3 extends over 15 amino acids. The ends were cut back, 1 base at V and 7 bases at J, with 17 bases in the middle. The germline CDR1 and CDR2 sequences are SGHVS and FNYEAQ. CDR3 sequence: CASSLEAGSFEEQYF. In nucleotides, the CDR3 is TGTGCCAGCAGCTTAGAGGCCGGCAGCTTCGAAGAGCAGTACTTC.

The CDR3 bases are TGTGCCAGCAGCTCCGGGACAGGGAGCACAGATACGCAGTATTTT. Its protein product is CASSSGTGSTDTQYF. The chain links TRBV6-1 to TRBJ2-3, with 9 bases that match TRBD1. Per germline, CDR1 MNHNS and CDR2 SASEGT. J was trimmed by 0 bases and V by 6 bases; bases with no gene match: 4. The CDR3 covers 15 residues.

The chain employs TRBV11-2 and TRBJ2-2; D gene ambiguous. The CDR3 has 16 residues. Trimming left V 1 base short and J 4 bases short, with 13 bases between. Germline lookup yields CDR1 SGHAT and CDR2 FQNNGV. The CDR3 DNA reads as TGTGCCAGCAGCTTAGTTCCCGCGGCCCCCACCGGGGAGCTGTTTTTT. Protein sequence: CASSLVPAAPTGELFF.

This clone was detected only once. The gene calls are TRBV27 and TRBJ2-7; no clear D gene. The CDR3 totals 15 residues. Per the germline V gene, CDR1 is MNHEY and CDR2 is SMNVEV (reference sequence). V lost 5 bases, J lost 0 bases, and 14 bases lay in between. This CDR3 reads CASSPSVGHSYEQYF. The CDR3 region has the DNA TGTGCCAGCAGTCCCTCGGTGGGCCACTCCTACGAGCAGTACTTC.

This chain connects TRBV2 to TRBJ2-7; D is undetermined. There are 14 residues in the CDR3. CDR1 and CDR2 (germline): SNHLY, FYNNEI. The V end was cut by 4 bases, the J end by 2 bases, with 12 bases between. CDR3 bases: TGTGCCAGCAGTGGCCCGGGTTTAGCCTACGAGCAGTACTTC. Translating it yields CASSGPGLAYEQYF.

By frequency in the sample, this clone is large. This sequence joins TRBV9 and TRBJ2-1, with 8 bases matching TRBD1. In germline, CDR1 is SGDLS, CDR2 YYNGEE. V lost 4 bases and J lost 7; bases outside the gene matches: 13. The CDR3 totals 16 residues. In DNA, the CDR3 is TGTGCCAGCAGCCCTCCGGGACAGGCTTCCGTTAATGAGCAGTTCTTC. Protein product: CASSPPGQASVNEQFF.

This clone has only a few counts. This sequence joins TRBV6-6 and TRBJ2-7; TRBD1 aligns across 10 bases. The CDR3 runs 14 residues. CDR1 and CDR2 from the germline V gene are MNHNY and SVGAGI (reference sequence). With 7 bases clipped from V and 1 base from J, the junction kept 4 bases outside the gene matches. This CDR3 reads CASNGQGGSYEQYF. As DNA, the CDR3 is TGTGCCAGCAACGGACAGGGGGGATCCTACGAGCAGTACTTC.

The chain couples TRBV27 to TRBJ2-1; the D is unclear. Germline V lookup: CDR1 MNHEY, CDR2 SMNVEV (reference sequence). This CDR3 is built from 16 residues. Trimming took 2 bases from V and 6 from J, leaving 17 bases between them. In DNA, the CDR3 is TGTGCCAGCAGTTTAATAAACTTCTCGTCTTTCAATGAGCAGTTCTTC. It codes for CASSLINFSSFNEQFF.

V gene TRBV12-5 combines with J gene TRBJ2-2; no clear D. CDR3 length equals 16 residues. The germline CDR1 and CDR2 sequences are LGHNT and FRNRAP. Between the trimmed V and J ends, which lost 3 bases and 2 bases, there was a span of 13 bases. This CDR3 is CASGFFVWANTGELFF. The DNA of the CDR3 is TGTGCTAGTGGTTTCTTCGTTTGGGCCAACACCGGGGAGCTGTTTTTT.

This clone appeared once. The chain recombines TRBV5-1 with TRBJ1-3; D may be TRBD1 (5 bases). V gave up 2 bases and J gave up 0 bases, with 12 bases separating them. The germline V gene has CDR1 SGHRS and CDR2 YFSETQ. The CDR3 sequence is 16 residues long. Here the CDR3 reads CASSLSQGISGNTIYF. The CDR3 bases are TGCGCCAGCAGCTTATCGCAGGGAATCTCTGGAAACACCATATATTTT. The whole variable domain, remainder taken from reference TRBV5-1 and TRBJ1-3, is KAGVTQTPRYLIKTRGQQVTLSCSPISGHRSVSWYQQTPGQGLQFLFEYFSETQRNKGNFPGRFSGRQFSNSRSEMNVSTLELGDSALYLCASSLSQGISGNTIYFGEGSWLTVV.

This chain connects TRBV7-9 to TRBJ2-7; D ambiguous. Germline CDR1 SEHNR, CDR2 FQNEAQ (reference sequence). The CDR3 length is 13 residues. V was trimmed by 4 bases and J by 5 bases, leaving 12 bases between them. The CDR3 DNA sequence: TGTGCCAGCAGCTCAGCCCTAAGGGACGAGCAGTACTTC. It is translated as CASSSALRDEQYF. Together with reference TRBV7-9 and TRBJ2-7, the CDR3 gives the full variable domain: DTGVSQNPRHKITKRGQNVTFRCDPISEHNRLYWYRQTLGQGPEFLTYFQNEAQLEKSRLLSDRFSAERPKGSFSTLEIQRTEQGDSAMYLCASSSALRDEQYFGPGTRLTVT.

J is TRBJ2-7 and V is TRBV4-3; tentatively, D is TRBD2 (6 bases). Trimming removed 3 bases from V and 1 base from J, with 13 bases in between. Germline V gene lookup returns CDR1 LGHNA and CDR2 YSLEER. This CDR3 contains 15 residues. Here the CDR3 DNA reads TGCGCCAGCAGCCACAATCCGGGACTGTCCTACGAGCAGTACTTC. Translating it yields CASSHNPGLSYEQYF.

The chain is built from TRBV28 and TRBJ2-6; no clear D. The CDR3 sequence is 19 residues long. Trimming pared 6 bases from V and 2 bases from J, leaving 23 bases between. Germline V gene data show CDR1 as MDHEN and CDR2 as SYDVKM. In nucleotides, the CDR3 is TGTGCCAGCAGCCGCCTATTGGATGTTTTCCGAACTGGGGCCAACGTCCTGACTTTC. Its translation is CASSRLLDVFRTGANVLTF.

This clone was seen a single time. The V and J genes are TRBV6-1 and TRBJ2-3, with D maybe TRBD1 (6 bases). V was trimmed by 2 bases and J by 0 bases, leaving 12 bases between them. Germline-derived CDR1 and CDR2 are MNHNS and SASEGT. The CDR3 loop spans 16 amino acids. CDR3 nucleotide sequence: TGTGCCAGCAGTGAAAGGGGGACCCACAGCACAGATACGCAGTATTTT. It specifies CASSERGTHSTDTQYF.

The CDR3 DNA sequence: TGTGCCAGTAGTATAGGGCCCCTGAGGGGACCCCGCTCTGGGGCCAACGTCCTGACTTTC. Protein: CASSIGPLRGPRSGANVLTF. The rearrangement uses TRBV19 and TRBJ2-6; possibly TRBD1 or TRBD2 for D (5 bases each). Between the trimmed V and J ends, which lost 1 base and 0 bases, there was a span of 19 bases. From germline, CDR1 is LNHDA and CDR2 SQIVND (reference sequence). This CDR3 spans 20 amino acids. Full variable domain (outside the CDR3, taken from reference TRBV19 and TRBJ2-6): DGGITQSPKYLFRKEGQNVTLSCEQNLNHDAMYWYRQDPGQGLRLIYYSQIVNDFQKGDIAEGYSVSREKKESFPLTVTSAQKNPTAFYLCASSIGPLRGPRSGANVLTFGAGSRLTVL.

This clone was observed once. The chain recombines TRBV7-7 with TRBJ2-2, with D perhaps given as TRBD1 or TRBD2 (5 bases each). Trimming pared 4 bases from V and 2 bases from J, leaving 14 bases between. This CDR3 is 16 amino acids long. Looked up from germline, CDR1 is SSHAT and CDR2 is FNYEAQ (reference sequence). CDR3 in amino acids: CASSSGRLINTGELFF. CDR3 DNA sequence: TGTGCCAGCAGCTCGGGACGTCTTATTAACACCGGGGAGCTGTTTTTT.

This clone was seen only once. The V and J genes are TRBV11-1 and TRBJ2-7; D unresolved. The germline V and J ends were trimmed by 6 bases and 6 bases, with 12 bases remaining between them. The CDR3 is 12 residues long. Germline V gene data show CDR1 as SGHAT and CDR2 as FQDESV (reference sequence). The CDR3 protein is CASSPDQTEQYF. For the CDR3, the DNA is TGTGCCAGCAGTCCGGACCAGACCGAGCAGTACTTC.

This chain links TRBV30 with TRBJ2-3, with TRBD1 matching 8 bases. There are 15 residues in the CDR3. J gave up 1 base and V 4 bases, and 7 bases lay outside the gene matches. Germline lookup yields CDR1 GTSNPN and CDR2 SVGIG (reference sequence). The CDR3 DNA follows: TGTGCCTGGACGTTGGACAGGGCCGGCACAGATACGCAGTATTTT. It translates to CAWTLDRAGTDTQYF.

The chain joins TRBV19 to TRBJ1-1; maybe TRBD1 (5 bases). V dropped 4 bases and J dropped 5 bases, with 17 bases sitting between them. Germline V lookup: CDR1 LNHDA, CDR2 SQIVND (reference sequence). There are 15 residues in the CDR3. The CDR3: CASSSQGKGRTEAFF. The CDR3 DNA reads as TGTGCCAGTAGTAGCCAGGGCAAGGGAAGGACTGAAGCTTTCTTT. Based on the CDR3 plus reference TRBV19 and TRBJ1-1, the full variable domain is DGGITQSPKYLFRKEGQNVTLSCEQNLNHDAMYWYRQDPGQGLRLIYYSQIVNDFQKGDIAEGYSVSREKKESFPLTVTSAQKNPTAFYLCASSSQGKGRTEAFFGQGTRLTVV.

This chain connects TRBV27 to TRBJ1-1, with 9 bases identical to TRBD1. Unmatched junction bases numbered 9, after V lost 6 bases and J lost 4 bases. CDR3 length equals 15 residues. Germline lookup yields CDR1 MNHEY and CDR2 SMNVEV (reference sequence). This chain's CDR3 is CASSRAGTGITEAFF. In DNA form, the CDR3 reads TGTGCCAGCAGCAGAGCCGGGACAGGGATCACTGAAGCTTTCTTT.

The chain uses TRBV2 and TRBJ1-4, with D possibly being TRBD1 (5 bases). The CDR3 sequence is 13 residues long. The V gene lost 3 bases and the J gene lost 8 bases, with 10 bases spanning the gap. Germline values: CDR1 SNHLY, CDR2 FYNNEI. CDR3 bases: TGTGCCAGCAGTGAGGGGGTCGGCGAAAAACTGTTTTTT. Protein: CASSEGVGEKLFF.

The chain carries TRBV7-9 and TRBJ2-3; D not resolved. V was clipped by 1 base and J by 0 bases, with 11 bases between them. CDR1 and CDR2 (germline): SEHNR, FQNEAQ (reference sequence). There are 16 residues in the CDR3. The CDR3 protein is CASSLGAVISTDTQYF. The DNA for the CDR3 is TGTGCCAGCAGCTTAGGGGCAGTAATTAGCACAGATACGCAGTATTTT.

CDR3 sequence: CASSLVSGEGEQYF. CDR3 sequence (DNA): TGCGCCAGCAGCTTGGTGTCTGGGGAGGGGGAGCAGTACTTC. This chain links TRBV5-1 with TRBJ2-7; TRBD2 matches 7 bases. The CDR3 runs 14 residues. From germline, CDR1 is SGHRS and CDR2 YFSETQ. J was trimmed by 7 bases and V by 0 bases; bases with no gene match: 7.

On this clone: The junction shows a germline mismatch at one end, possibly a read error. J is TRBJ2-7 and V is TRBV6-1; the match to TRBD1 covers 9 bases. The CDR3 is made up of 11 amino acids. Germline lookup yields CDR1 MNHNS and CDR2 SASEGT. The CDR3 DNA reads as TGTGCCAGCAGTGGGGGACAGGGTACCTTCTTC. Its protein is CASSGGQGTFF.